These T cell receptor beta chains were read from a single sample in a study of blood T cell repertoires in COVID-19. TCRdb keeps only in-frame clones here, not all; method: immunoSEQ multiplex PCR. This sample yields more than 85,000 clones, of which 65% to 90% are seen a single time; roughly 25% belongs to the top ten. Material: peripheral blood. These receptor sequences come from a man in his 60s with acute or convalescent COVID-19. The CDR3 runs from the conserved cysteine through the conserved F or W. Each record gives: V gene, J gene, clone size, D gene, CDR3 protein, CDR3 DNA. D genes are given only for firm matches. The size field is filled for only some rows; it gives once, few, many or a size class.

TRBV15	TRBJ2-5	NA	TRBD1	CATSRDSRGRRETQYF	TGTGCCACCAGCAGAGATAGTAGGGGGCGTAGGGAGACCCAGTACTTC
TRBV20-1	TRBJ1-5	NA	NA	CSASSRNPNQPQHF	TGCAGTGCTAGTAGCAGGAATCCAAATCAGCCCCAGCATTTT
TRBV5-6	TRBJ1-1	NA	NA	CASSLGQVKIGNTEAFF	TGTGCCAGCAGCTTGGGACAGGTCAAAATTGGGAACACTGAAGCTTTCTTT
TRBV6-5	TRBJ1-6	NA	NA	CASRGPGGNSPLHF	TGTGCCAGCAGGGGGCCGGGAGGAAATTCACCCCTCCACTTT
TRBV7-9	TRBJ1-1	NA	NA	CASSLRGSKNTEAFF	TGTGCCAGCAGCCTCCGGGGGAGCAAGAACACTGAAGCTTTCTTT
TRBV29-1	TRBJ2-5	NA	TRBD1	CSTWGTAQETQYF	TGCAGCACCTGGGGGACAGCCCAAGAGACCCAGTACTTC
TRBV5-1	TRBJ1-5	NA	NA	CASRQDSRSQPQHF	TGCGCCAGCAGACAGGACAGCAGAAGTCAGCCCCAGCATTTT
TRBV19	TRBJ1-5	NA	TRBD1	CASSIIVPTGGNQPQHF	TGTGCCAGTAGTATAATAGTGCCGACAGGGGGTAATCAGCCCCAGCATTTT
TRBV18	TRBJ1-6	NA	NA	CASSPDDTYRVNSPLHF	TGTGCCAGCTCACCGGACGATACTTACAGGGTTAATTCACCCCTCCACTTT
TRBV5-1	TRBJ2-5	NA	NA	CASSLEGGRETQYF	TGCGCCAGCAGCTTGGAGGGGGGGCGTGAGACCCAGTACTTC
TRBV28	TRBJ2-7	NA	TRBD1	CASSFRTGAYEQYF	TGTGCCAGCAGTTTTCGGACAGGAGCCTACGAGCAGTACTTC
TRBV5-1	TRBJ1-1	NA	NA	CASSLGLDGLGKNTEAFF	TGCGCCAGCAGCTTGGGGTTAGACGGGTTAGGCAAGAACACTGAAGCTTTCTTT
TRBV7-3	TRBJ2-7	NA	NA	CASSPGPRARIFTTNSYEQYF	TGTGCCAGCAGCCCAGGGCCTAGGGCCAGAATATTTACCACTAATTCCTACGAGCAGTACTTC
TRBV5-1	TRBJ1-2	NA	TRBD1	CASRNDDRVGYTF	TGCGCCAGCAGGAACGATGACAGGGTTGGCTACACCTTC
TRBV6-5	TRBJ2-1	NA	TRBD1	CASSYTSGTGQFF	TGTGCCAGCAGTTACACCTCCGGGACAGGGCAGTTCTTC
TRBV7-9	TRBJ1-4	NA	NA	CASSPTYEKLFF	TGTGCCAGCAGCCCGACTTACGAAAAACTGTTTTTT
TRBV29-1	TRBJ1-1	NA	NA	CSGCGAVGAEAFF	TGCAGCGGGTGTGGGGCAGTGGGGGCAGAAGCTTTCTTT
TRBV3-1/TRBV3-2	TRBJ2-3	NA	NA	CASSRDGTTTDTQYF	TGTGCCAGCAGCCGGGACGGGACAACCACAGATACGCAGTATTTT
TRBV21-1	TRBJ1-1	once	NA	CASSKADRGRNTEAFF	TGTGCCAGCAGCAAAGCTGACAGGGGACGGAACACTGAAGCTTTCTTT
TRBV5-6	TRBJ2-2	NA	NA	CASSLVAEIDTGELFF	TGTGCCAGCAGCTTGGTAGCAGAGATTGACACCGGGGAGCTGTTTTTT
TRBV7-9	TRBJ2-1	few	TRBD1	CASTGQGFNEQFF	TGTGCCAGCACCGGACAGGGTTTCAATGAGCAGTTCTTC
TRBV5-1	TRBJ1-4	once	NA	CASSPGGLTAEKLFF	TGCGCCAGCAGCCCGGGGGGGCTGACAGCTGAAAAACTGTTTTTT
TRBV10-3	TRBJ2-7	NA	TRBD1	CAISPGQSSYEQYF	TGTGCCATCAGTCCGGGACAGAGCTCCTACGAGCAGTACTTC
TRBV5-1	TRBJ1-1	NA	TRBD1	CASSRQGFNTEAFF	TGCGCCAGCAGTCGACAGGGCTTTAACACTGAAGCTTTCTTT
TRBV7-2	TRBJ2-1	NA	TRBD2	CASSPRSSGGRYEQFF	TGTGCCAGCAGCCCCAGATCGTCGGGGGGGAGGTATGAGCAGTTCTTC
TRBV7-2	TRBJ1-3	NA	TRBD1	CASSPRQGGTGNTIYF	TGTGCCAGCAGCCCGCGACAGGGGGGAACTGGAAACACCATATATTTT
TRBV7-6	TRBJ2-1	NA	TRBD2	CASSLRAGSYNEQFF	TGTGCCAGCAGCTTAAGAGCGGGGTCCTACAATGAGCAGTTCTTC
TRBV4-3	TRBJ1-2	NA	TRBD1	CASSQDGRGSYGYTF	TGCGCCAGCAGCCAAGACGGCAGGGGGTCTTATGGCTACACCTTC
TRBV6-5	TRBJ2-5	NA	TRBD1	CASRDRGLRKTQYF	TGTGCCAGCAGGGACAGGGGGTTGCGAAAGACCCAGTACTTC
TRBV5-5	TRBJ2-1	few	NA	CASSSYGAGATNEQFF	TGTGCCAGCAGCTCCTATGGGGCGGGGGCTACCAATGAGCAGTTCTTC
TRBV5-6	TRBJ2-4	NA	TRBD2	CASSTSLAGGPQIQYF	TGTGCCAGCAGCACCTCACTAGCGGGGGGCCCCCAGATTCAGTACTTC
TRBV4-3	TRBJ2-3	NA	TRBD1	CASSTGQGITQYF	TGCGCCAGCAGCACGGGACAGGGGATCACGCAGTATTTT
TRBV19	TRBJ1-1	few	TRBD1	CAVRGQGSTEAFF	TGTGCCGTTAGGGGACAGGGAAGTACTGAAGCTTTCTTT
TRBV2	TRBJ1-5	NA	NA	CASSVRGGNQPQHF	TGTGCCAGCAGTGTCCGGGGAGGCAATCAGCCCCAGCATTTT
TRBV2	TRBJ2-3	NA	NA	CASSLRSTDTQYF	TGTGCCAGCAGTCTGCGGAGCACAGATACGCAGTATTTT
TRBV11-2	TRBJ2-1	NA	TRBD2	CASSLGRGALNEQFF	TGTGCCAGCAGCTTAGGGCGGGGGGCTCTCAATGAGCAGTTCTTC
TRBV2	TRBJ2-2	NA	NA	CASTYTRDNTGELFF	TGTGCCAGCACCTATACCCGGGATAACACCGGGGAGCTGTTTTTT
TRBV27	TRBJ2-3	NA	TRBD2	CASSLSSGGAGRTQYF	TGTGCCAGCAGTTTATCGAGCGGGGGCGCGGGTCGTACGCAGTATTTT
TRBV19	TRBJ1-1	few	NA	CASSESTGNTEAFF	TGTGCCAGTAGTGAATCGACGGGTAACACTGAAGCTTTCTTT
TRBV18	TRBJ2-1	NA	TRBD2	CASSTRTSGASSYNEQFF	TGTGCCAGCTCCACCAGGACTAGCGGAGCTAGCTCCTACAATGAGCAGTTCTTC
TRBV7-9	TRBJ2-7	NA	TRBD1	CASTGLGTGADEQYF	TGTGCCAGCACCGGTTTAGGGACAGGGGCTGACGAGCAGTACTTC
TRBV7-2	TRBJ2-7	NA	NA	CASSSNGYEQYF	TGTGCCAGCAGCTCCAACGGGTACGAGCAGTACTTC
TRBV6-5	TRBJ1-5	NA	NA	CASSYAPGGVQPQHF	TGTGCCAGCAGTTACGCTCCTGGGGGGGTACAGCCCCAGCATTTT
TRBV7-9	TRBJ2-2	few	TRBD2	CASSLSGGVNTGELFF	TGTGCCAGCAGCCTTAGCGGGGGGGTCAACACCGGGGAGCTGTTTTTT